The 18 T cell receptor beta chains presented below share a single source sample, sequenced in a study of T cell clusters in autoimmune cytopenias (dated by TCRdb to the late 2010s). TCRdb names Illumina MiSeq as the instrument used. Multiplex PCR with a touch-down protocol amplified TRB rearrangements, with the TRB-A and TRB-B primer pools combined in a single tube. The reads were reprocessed in TCRdb, with one entry per CDR3 protein sequence and no accompanying DNA. In this sample's table one finds 7,500 to 8,000 distinct CDR3 sequences. Around 32% of the sample is held by the ten biggest clonotypes. For each sample, TRB amplification used 200 to 300 ng of peripheral blood genomic DNA, equal to some 38,000 genome equivalents. The sample also formed part of further work on T cell repertoires in aging, cancer and after chemotherapy.

Sequencing used peripheral blood. These receptors came from a human donor with an autoimmune cytopenia or autoimmune hepatitis (not recorded which).

This clonotype is classed as medium-sized by frequency. V is TRBV20-1 and J is TRBJ2-7; TCRdb returns TRBD2, unconfirmable since there is no DNA. This CDR3 is 14 amino acids long. Germline V gene data show CDR1 as DFQATT and CDR2 as SNEGSKA (reference sequence). The CDR3 spells CSATGLAGTSEQYF.

This chain links TRBV5-1 with TRBJ2-5. The germline V gene encodes CDR1 SGHRS and CDR2 YFSETQ. This CDR3 is built from 11 residues. CDR3 amino acids: CASSTTETQYF.

This clonotype counts as medium-sized by frequency. The chain uses TRBV7-3 and TRBJ2-1. The CDR3 runs to 16 residues. CDR1 is SGHTA, CDR2 FQGTGA, per germline. The CDR3 is CASSLRRGDSYNEQFF. The whole variable domain, remainder taken from reference TRBV7-3 and TRBJ2-1, is GAGVSQTPSNKVTEKGKYVELRCDPISGHTALYWYRQSLGQGPEFLIYFQGTGAADDSGLPNDRFFAVRPEGSVSTLKIQRTERGDSAVYLCASSLRRGDSYNEQFFGPGTRLTVL.

The gene calls are TRBV20-1 and TRBJ1-4; TCRdb designates TRBD1, a call that cannot be tested without DNA. The CDR3 extends over 14 amino acids. CDR1 is DFQATT and CDR2 is SNEGSKA in the germline V gene (reference sequence). The CDR3: CSAREPPGNEKLFF.

This chain joins TRBV28 and TRBJ2-7; the TCRdb call, TRBD1, lacks DNA for checking. This CDR3 is 15 amino acids long. Germline CDR1 MDHEN, CDR2 SYDVKM. CDR3 sequence reads: CASSFPQGRTYEQYF.

The chain is built from TRBV29-1 and TRBJ2-3; the D gene TCRdb calls, TRBD2, cannot be checked with no DNA. The germline V gene has CDR1 SQVTM and CDR2 ANQGSEA. The CDR3 has 14 residues. The CDR3 loop is CSGTSGRATDTQYF.

The chain links TRBV7-9 to TRBJ2-2; TCRdb's D gene call, TRBD2, goes unchecked for lack of DNA. The CDR3 contains 17 residues. The V gene's germline CDR1 is SEHNR and CDR2 FQNEAQ (reference sequence). The chain's CDR3 is CASSFQRERPNTGELFF.

The chain employs TRBV19 and TRBJ2-1; the D gene TCRdb calls, TRBD1, cannot be checked with no DNA. From germline, CDR1 is LNHDA and CDR2 SQIVND (reference sequence). The CDR3 covers 14 residues. CDR3 amino acids: CASSPGTGYIEQFF.

This clonotype ranks as medium-sized in terms of frequency. This rearrangement joins TRBV27 to TRBJ1-6; TCRdb's assignment of TRBD1 cannot be checked, as there is no DNA. Germline V lookup: CDR1 MNHEY, CDR2 SMNVEV (reference sequence). CDR3 length: 15 residues. The CDR3 sequence is CASSKGTGGNSPLHF.

The V call is TRBV6-5, the J call TRBJ1-6. CDR3 length: 18 amino acids. Germline CDR1 and CDR2: MNHEY and SVGAGI. CDR3 residues: CASSYSTDGSSYNSPLHF.

This clonotype is medium-sized (0.01 to 0.1%) by frequency. This chain links TRBV19 with TRBJ1-6; the TCRdb D gene call, TRBD1, has no DNA to confirm it. The germline V gene encodes CDR1 LNHDA and CDR2 SQIVND (reference sequence). The CDR3 contains 17 residues. The CDR3 loop is CASSIDPPGRHNSPLHF.

The CDR3 loop reads CASSPPGHPKGEQYF. V and J are TRBV12-3 or TRBV12-4 and TRBJ2-7; the TRBD1 assignment by TCRdb is unverifiable without DNA. The CDR3 is made up of 15 amino acids.

The chain combines TRBV10-3 with TRBJ2-3; the TRBD2 assignment by TCRdb is unverifiable without DNA. CDR1 and CDR2 (germline): ENHRY, SYGVKD. The CDR3 loop spans 15 amino acids. CDR3: CAISESGTLTDTQYF.

The rearrangement joins TRBV12-3 or TRBV12-4 to TRBJ2-2; absent DNA, TCRdb's TRBD1 call cannot be checked. The CDR3 runs 15 residues. The CDR3 sequence is CASSLSRGLAGELFF.

This sequence joins TRBV20-1 and TRBJ1-1; TCRdb selects TRBD1, and the lack of DNA leaves this call unchecked. Germline-derived CDR1 and CDR2 are DFQATT and SNEGSKA (reference sequence). This CDR3 contains 14 residues. The CDR3 loop reads CSASGQGQNTEAFF.

According to its frequency, this clonotype is medium-sized (0.01 to 0.1%). The chain employs TRBV30 and TRBJ1-6; the D gene TCRdb calls, TRBD1, cannot be checked with no DNA. The CDR3 length is 12 residues. Looked up from germline, CDR1 is GTSNPN and CDR2 is SVGIG (reference sequence). CDR3 region: CAWSSSRSPLHF.

The chain joins TRBV20-1 to TRBJ2-6; TCRdb selects TRBD1, and the lack of DNA leaves this call unchecked. Germline V gene sequence: CDR1 DFQATT, CDR2 SNEGSKA (reference sequence). CDR3 length: 16 amino acids. The CDR3 here is CSARPRTGSGANVLTF.

This clonotype ranks as medium-sized in terms of frequency. The rearrangement joins TRBV19 to TRBJ2-1. The CDR3 loop spans 15 amino acids. The V gene's germline CDR1 is LNHDA and CDR2 SQIVND (reference sequence). The CDR3 is CASSIPNYSYNEQFF. Variable domain in full (rest from reference TRBV19 and TRBJ2-1): DGGITQSPKYLFRKEGQNVTLSCEQNLNHDAMYWYRQDPGQGLRLIYYSQIVNDFQKGDIAEGYSVSREKKESFPLTVTSAQKNPTAFYLCASSIPNYSYNEQFFGPGTRLTVL.